This T cell receptor (delta chain) was profiled in a study of γδ T cells in repeated Plasmodium falciparum infection. TCRdb called clones from the multiplex PCR reads again using CATT. The sample lists around 46,000 delta-chain clones; roughly 1.9% were seen once. As to this clone: The protein TCRdb lists belongs to a much larger clone and differs from this DNA's translation at residue 3, which points to a read error; the protein shown is made from the DNA.

The CDR3 runs to 22 residues. Germline CDR1 is GEAIGNYY and CDR2 is EKD. Bulk repertoires came from Vgamma9/Vdelta2+ or Vdelta2-negative gammadelta T cells flow-sorted from PBMC. The sample consisted of gamma-delta T cells from blood. The V call is TRDV2, the J call TRDJ1; 7 bases align to TRDD3. TCRdb carries no J gene annotation; the J gene was assigned here by matching the DNA with germline. The clonotype comes from a pool of human donors (malaria-infected and uninfected, not separated). Written as DNA, the CDR3 is TGTGCCAGTGACACACAACGGCTCATGGAGGCACCGACTGGGGAAGGTACCGATAAACTCATCTTT. Translated: CASDTQRLMEAPTGEGTDKLIF.